The T cell receptor beta chain described here comes from a study of radiation and T cells in renal cell carcinoma. Generated by immunoSEQ multiplex PCR, the TCRdb table keeps only in-frame clones and is missing some. The sample has about 150,000 clones, 70% to 90% seen once; the top ten hold around 11%. Time point: baseline pretreatment blood. As to treatment: 15 Gy SBRT to primary tumor, nephrectomy 4 weeks later. Serial blood draws occurred at baseline and 2 and 4 weeks post-SBRT. This CDR3 contains 15 residues. The germline CDR1 and CDR2 sequences are MGHRA and YSYEKL. V lost 1 base and J lost 4; bases outside the gene matches: 4.

Sequencing was performed on blood, taken from a patient whose treatment included radiotherapy and nephrectomy. The source of this sequence is a woman between 45 and 65 years old with renal cell carcinoma. This chain uses TRBV4-1 with TRBJ2-1; TRBD1 matches 7 bases. CDR3 in DNA: TGCGCCAGCAGCCAAGCCCCGGACAGGTACAATGAGCAGTTCTTC. Protein product: CASSQAPDRYNEQFF.